These 29 T cell receptor beta chains were sequenced from one sample in a study of cytomegalovirus exposure and HLA in healthy donors. A multiplex PCR was run with 60 Vbeta primers and 13 Jbeta primers. Sequenced by immunoSEQ multiplex PCR; TCRdb stores in-frame clones only, minus some. Counted here are around 150,000 clones, around 79% occurring once; the ten biggest clones make up roughly 0.7%. The sequencing input was PBMCs. These receptors were obtained from a male donor in good health and CMV-seronegative.

The J gene is TRBJ1-1, the V gene TRBV5-1; TRBD1 aligns across 8 bases. The germline gives CDR1 SGHRS, CDR2 YFSETQ. The CDR3 runs 14 residues. After removal of 3 bases from V and 6 bases from J, the junction contained 7 bases not matched to a gene. In DNA form, the CDR3 reads TGCGCCAGCAGCTGGGGCGCGGACAGGGCTGAAGCTTTCTTT. This encodes CASSWGADRAEAFF.

This chain connects TRBV28 to TRBJ2-3, with D perhaps matching TRBD2 (5 bases). V shed 6 bases and J shed 1 base, with 17 bases lying between them. This CDR3 has 16 residues. The germline CDR1 and CDR2 sequences are MDHEN and SYDVKM. CDR3: CASRPSAAPGTDTQYF. DNA of the CDR3: TGTGCCAGCAGGCCCTCAGCGGCCCCAGGCACAGATACGCAGTATTTT. Combining the CDR3 with reference TRBV28 and TRBJ2-3 gives the whole variable domain DVKVTQSSRYLVKRTGEKVFLECVQDMDHENMFWYRQDPGLGLRLIYFSYDVKMKEKGDIPEGYSVSREKKERFSLILESASTNQTSMYLCASRPSAAPGTDTQYFGPGTRLTVL.

The chain joins TRBV4-3 to TRBJ2-3; 12 nucleotides line up with TRBD2. V trimming: 0 bases; J trimming: 3 bases; junction bases outside the gene matches: 7. CDR3 length equals 18 residues. The germline V gene encodes CDR1 LGHNA and CDR2 YSLEER. CDR3 DNA: TGCGCCAGCAGCCAAGAGCCTAGCGGGGGGGCCGCAACAGATACGCAGTATTTT. Its protein is CASSQEPSGGAATDTQYF.

V usage is TRBV5-1 and J usage is TRBJ1-4, with D unresolved. There are 14 residues in the CDR3. V was shortened by 0 bases and J by 0 bases, with 3 bases between the two germline ends. Germline-derived CDR1 and CDR2 are SGHRS and YFSETQ. CDR3 in DNA: TGCGCCAGCAGCTTGGGGCCAACTAATGAAAAACTGTTTTTT. Encoded protein: CASSLGPTNEKLFF.

The chain joins TRBV5-6 to TRBJ2-3; D is unclear. Trimming took 2 bases from V and 2 from J, leaving 9 bases between them. The CDR3 length is 14 residues. Germline V gives CDR1 SGHDT, CDR2 YYEEEE. Here the CDR3 reads CASSLLGTTDTQYF. The CDR3 bases are TGTGCCAGCAGCTTATTGGGCACCACAGATACGCAGTATTTT.

The sample holds a few counts of this clone. This chain links TRBV7-2 with TRBJ2-7, with TRBD2 matching 10 bases. In germline, CDR1 is SGHTA, CDR2 FQGNSA. J was trimmed by 4 bases and V by 6 bases; bases with no gene match: 9. The CDR3 is 15 residues long. CDR3 bases: TGTGCCAGCAGTGACGCCTCTAGCGGGGGTTACGAGCAGTACTTC. Its translation: CASSDASSGGYEQYF.

The V gene is TRBV30, the J gene TRBJ1-2; maybe TRBD1 (5 bases). Germline values: CDR1 GTSNPN, CDR2 SVGIG (reference sequence). CDR3 length: 16 amino acids. Trimming removed 3 bases at V and 6 bases at J, with 23 bases between. In DNA, the CDR3 is TGTGCCTGGAGGAATATGAGGCGGGACGTCTCGAATGGCTACACCTTC. It translates to CAWRNMRRDVSNGYTF.

Of note for this clone: An end of the junction differs from the germline gene, which may be a read error. The chain combines TRBV25-1 with TRBJ1-5; D possibly corresponds to TRBD1 (5 bases). CDR3 length: 16 residues. From germline, CDR1 is MGHDK and CDR2 SYGVNS. CDR3 sequence (DNA): TGTGCCAGCGCCCCGGGGGGAGGGGCGAGCAATCGGCCCCAGCATTTT. It encodes CASAPGGGASNRPQHF.

The sample holds one count of this clone. The chain joins TRBV19 to TRBJ1-1; possible D gene TRBD1, 6 bases. The length of the CDR3 is 12 residues. V was trimmed by 5 bases and J by 8 bases, leaving 12 bases between them. In germline, CDR1 is LNHDA, CDR2 SQIVND (reference sequence). CDR3 DNA sequence: TGTGCCAGTAGTCCAGGGGACGTGGAAGCTTTCTTT. It yields the protein CASSPGDVEAFF.

The gene calls are TRBV30 and TRBJ1-3; TRBD1 agrees at 7 bases. With V trimmed by 3 bases and J by 3 bases, 5 bases remained unmatched. Germline CDR1 and CDR2: GTSNPN and SVGIG (reference sequence). This CDR3 region has 14 residues. This CDR3 reads CAWRPGTDGNTIYF. The CDR3 DNA reads as TGTGCCTGGAGACCCGGGACAGATGGAAACACCATATATTTT.

The genes are TRBV9 and TRBJ2-7; D call uncertain. This CDR3 comprises 16 residues. Trimming took off 4 bases at V and 2 bases at J, with 19 bases between the two ends. The germline V gene has CDR1 SGDLS and CDR2 YYNGEE. The chain's CDR3 is CASSPPGSTRTYEQYF. In DNA, the CDR3 is TGTGCCAGCAGCCCTCCCGGTTCCACGCGGACCTACGAGCAGTACTTC.

The chain carries TRBV5-4 and TRBJ2-2; D remains unclear. Trimming pared 2 bases from V and 1 base from J, leaving 9 bases between. CDR1 and CDR2 (germline): SGHNT, YYREEE (reference sequence). This CDR3 comprises 15 residues. The CDR3 here is CASSFWARNTGELFF. DNA of the CDR3: TGTGCCAGCAGCTTCTGGGCGAGGAACACCGGGGAGCTGTTTTTT.

This rearrangement joins TRBV7-2 to TRBJ1-2; tentatively, D is TRBD1 (5 bases). Germline lookup yields CDR1 SGHTA and CDR2 FQGNSA. V was clipped by 1 base and J by 2 bases, with 8 bases between them. The CDR3 is made up of 14 amino acids. The CDR3 coding sequence is TGTGCCAGCAGCTTAGGGACATCGAACTATGGCTACACCTTC. It codes for CASSLGTSNYGYTF.

The chain recombines TRBV6-5 with TRBJ2-7; TRBD1 aligns across 8 bases. The CDR3 runs 13 residues. Germline V gene lookup returns CDR1 MNHEY and CDR2 SVGAGI. Trimming at V came to 7 bases and at J to 5 bases, leaving 7 bases not matched to a gene. The CDR3 bases are TGTGCCAGCAACCGGGCAGGGGGCCACGAGCAGTACTTC. Translation gives CASNRAGGHEQYF.

A single count supports this clone. This chain uses TRBV10-3 with TRBJ2-2; 8 bases are a match to TRBD2. The CDR3 is 17 amino acids. Germline assignment: CDR1 ENHRY and CDR2 SYGVKD. Trimming at V came to 0 bases and at J to 4 bases, leaving 7 bases not matched to a gene. The CDR3 reads CAISESRAGAGTGELFF. The CDR3 bases are TGTGCCATCAGTGAGTCTAGAGCGGGAGCCGGCACCGGGGAGCTGTTTTTT.

This clone was counted a single time. V is TRBV25-1 and J is TRBJ1-4, with D unresolved. CDR1 is MGHDK and CDR2 is SYGVNS in the germline V gene. Between the trimmed V and J ends, which lost 6 bases and 4 bases, there was a span of 9 bases. The CDR3 totals 13 residues. CDR3 loop: CASSRGLNEKLFF. The CDR3 DNA reads as TGTGCCAGCAGCAGAGGCCTTAATGAAAAACTGTTTTTT.

The chain employs TRBV11-2 and TRBJ1-1; D is uncertain. Germline V CDR1 and CDR2: SGHAT, FQNNGV. CDR3 length: 15 amino acids. Trimming stripped 5 bases from V and 4 bases from J, with 17 bases between. DNA for the CDR3: TGTGCCAGCAGCCGCGCCGGAGGCGTCGGCACTGAAGCTTTCTTT. It encodes CASSRAGGVGTEAFF.

DNA for the CDR3: TGTGCCAGCACCGGGGATCGGACAGATACGCAGTATTTT. This encodes CASTGDRTDTQYF. V and J are TRBV6-5 and TRBJ2-3; maybe TRBD2 (5 bases). The germline CDR1 and CDR2 sequences are MNHEY and SVGAGI. This CDR3 region has 13 residues. V was shortened by 7 bases and J by 3 bases, with 11 bases between the two germline ends.

J is TRBJ2-1 and V is TRBV21-1; the table's D call TRBD1 went unverified against the DNA. TRBV21-1 is classified as a pseudogene. The CDR3 has 18 residues. The CDR3 nucleotides are TGTGCCAGCAAAAGGGGGTATACGGGGCGGAGTTCCTACAATGAGCAGTTCTTC. Amino acids: CASKRGYTGRSSYNEQFF.

This clone was found once. The chain joins TRBV12-5 to TRBJ1-4; D may be TRBD1 (6 bases). The CDR3 runs to 19 residues. With 0 bases removed from V and 0 bases from J, the gap between germline ends came to 17 bases. Looked up from germline, CDR1 is LGHNT and CDR2 is FRNRAP. The CDR3 protein is CASGLVRDTGRATNEKLFF. Written as DNA, the CDR3 is TGTGCTAGTGGTTTGGTCCGGGACACGGGCCGTGCAACTAATGAAAAACTGTTTTTT.

This chain links TRBV5-4 with TRBJ1-2, with TRBD1 matching 7 bases. This CDR3 has 14 residues. Germline CDR1 and CDR2: SGHNT and YYREEE (reference sequence). V shed 0 bases and J 5 bases; nucleotides not matched to a gene: 4. CDR3 region: CASSLAGQLYGYTF. The CDR3, as DNA: TGTGCCAGCAGCTTGGCGGGACAGCTATATGGCTACACCTTC.

The V call is TRBV15, the J call TRBJ2-7; 9 positions agree with TRBD2. With V trimmed by 0 bases and J by 7 bases, 13 bases remained unmatched. The length of the CDR3 is 17 residues. The germline gives CDR1 LNHNV, CDR2 YYDKDF (reference sequence). CDR3 DNA sequence: TGTGCCACCAGCAGAGATATACTAGCGGGTACCCTCGGGGAGCAGTACTTC. Translation gives CATSRDILAGTLGEQYF. The full variable domain, completed using reference TRBV15 and TRBJ2-7, is DAMVIQNPRYQVTQFGKPVTLSCSQTLNHNVMYWYQQKSSQAPKLLFHYYDKDFNNEADTPDNFQSRRPNTSFCFLDIRSPGLGDTAMYLCATSRDILAGTLGEQYFGPGTRLTVT.

V and J are TRBV9 and TRBJ2-3, with TRBD2 identical over 7 bases. This CDR3 has 16 amino acids. V gave up 1 base and J gave up 2 bases; unmatched junction bases: 7. Per the germline V gene, CDR1 is SGDLS and CDR2 is YYNGEE. The CDR3 nucleotides are TGTGCCAGCAGCGTAATTGCCAGCGGGGACACAGATACGCAGTATTTT. Its translation is CASSVIASGDTDTQYF. The variable domain in full, completed from reference TRBV9 and TRBJ2-3, reads DSGVTQTPKHLITATGQRVTLRCSPRSGDLSVYWYQQSLDQGLQFLIQYYNGEERAKGNILERFSAQQFPDLHSELNLSSLELGDSALYFCASSVIASGDTDTQYFGPGTRLTVL.

The chain has TRBV14 and TRBJ2-5, with 12 bases matching TRBD2. CDR3 length equals 15 residues. V trimming: 1 base; J trimming: 5 bases; junction bases outside the gene matches: 2. Per germline, CDR1 SGHDN and CDR2 FVKESK. In nucleotides, the CDR3 is TGTGCCAGCAGCCAAGCCCTAGCGGGAGGGGAGACCCAGTACTTC. The encoded protein is CASSQALAGGETQYF.

The genes are TRBV29-1 and TRBJ2-1; 9 bases fit TRBD2. CDR1 is SQVTM, CDR2 ANQGSEA, per germline. With 6 bases clipped from V and 0 bases from J, the junction kept 9 bases outside the gene matches. CDR3 length: 16 residues. The DNA of the CDR3 is TGCAGCGTAGCAAAGCGGACTAGCGACTCCTACAATGAGCAGTTCTTC. Its protein is CSVAKRTSDSYNEQFF.

This chain uses TRBV9 with TRBJ1-1; the D gene is possibly TRBD1 (5 bases). Germline lookup yields CDR1 SGDLS and CDR2 YYNGEE. The CDR3 sequence is 15 residues long. With 0 bases removed from V and 1 base from J, the gap between germline ends came to 10 bases. The DNA for the CDR3 is TGTGCCAGCAGCGTAGGGGGGGTATCGAACACTGAAGCTTTCTTT. Encoded protein: CASSVGGVSNTEAFF.

DNA of the CDR3: TGTGCCAGCAGCCCTCCGGGGAGTCGCACAGATACGCAGTATTTT. Encoded protein: CASSPPGSRTDTQYF. The chain is built from TRBV7-6 and TRBJ2-3; D is possibly TRBD2 (5 bases). Trimming left V 5 bases short and J 1 base short, with 13 bases between. Germline CDR1 reads SGHVS; CDR2 reads FNYEAQ. The CDR3 totals 15 residues.

The rearrangement links TRBV7-2 to TRBJ2-1; D perhaps matches TRBD2 (7 bases). The CDR3 consists of 12 residues. V was pared by 10 bases and J by 8 bases, with 15 bases between. CDR1 is SGHTA and CDR2 is FQGNSA in the germline V gene. The CDR3 loop reads CATRRGADEQFF. The CDR3 DNA reads as TGTGCCACCCGCCGGGGGGCCGATGAGCAGTTCTTC.

The chain carries TRBV9 and TRBJ2-1, with D unclear. The CDR3 loop spans 15 amino acids. V was cut by 0 bases and J by 3 bases, with 10 bases left in between. Germline CDR1 and CDR2: SGDLS and YYNGEE. Here the CDR3 DNA reads TGTGCCAGCAGCGTAGAATCGTACAGCTACAATGAGCAGTTCTTC. Translating gives CASSVESYSYNEQFF.